The 18 T cell receptor beta chains listed next were all sequenced from one sample in a study of T-cell reconstitution after alpha-beta-depleted transplantation in children. Library preparation (for TCRbeta) was performed with unique molecular identifiers. MiXCR, run by TCRdb on the PCR reads, gives a single entry per CDR3 protein. Among around 580,000 distinct CDR3 sequences, 27% were seen once, and the ten largest hold around 36%. The starting material was PBMCs, obtained before TCRalphabeta/CD19-depleted stem cell transplant. These receptors all come from a boy under three years old with Wiskott-Aldrich syndrome, due to receive a stem cell transplant.

CDR3: CSAKGGLALYYGYTF. The CDR3 DNA follows: TGCAGTGCAAAGGGGGGTTTAGCACTTTACTATGGCTACACCTTC. This sequence joins TRBV20-1 and TRBJ1-2; possibly TRBD1 for D (6 bases). The V gene's germline CDR1 is DFQATT and CDR2 SNEGSKA (reference sequence). Trimming shortened V by 6 bases and J by 3 bases, and 20 bases separated the two germline ends. The length of the CDR3 is 15 residues.

V gene TRBV12-3 or TRBV12-4 combines with J gene TRBJ1-5, with D perhaps matching TRBD1 (5 bases). The CDR3 sequence is 15 residues long. Between the trimmed V and J ends, which lost 6 bases and 1 base, there was a span of 13 bases. CDR3 region: CASSREGPSNQPQHF. The CDR3 coding sequence is TGTGCCAGCAGCCGAGAGGGACCGAGCAATCAGCCCCAGCATTTT.

This chain joins TRBV5-1 and TRBJ2-7; TRBD1 aligns across 8 bases. Germline lookup yields CDR1 SGHRS and CDR2 YFSETQ. The CDR3 is 13 amino acids. V lost 4 bases to trimming and J lost 6 bases; unmatched junction nucleotides: 6. CDR3 sequence reads: CASSASTGAEQYF. The CDR3, as DNA: TGCGCCAGCAGCGCCTCGACAGGGGCCGAGCAGTACTTC.

The gene calls are TRBV18 and TRBJ2-5; D may be TRBD2 (6 bases). Trimming shortened V by 2 bases and J by 5 bases, and 15 bases separated the two germline ends. Germline values: CDR1 KGHSH, CDR2 LQKENI. The CDR3 length is 15 residues. For the CDR3, the DNA is TGTGCCAGCTCACCAACGACTAGAGGATGGGAGACCCAGTACTTC. The encoded protein is CASSPTTRGWETQYF.

This clonotype was seen only a few times. This chain links TRBV3-1 with TRBJ2-1; TRBD2 matches 8 bases. With 3 bases clipped from V and 12 bases from J, the junction kept 4 bases outside the gene matches. Germline V lookup: CDR1 LGHDT, CDR2 YNNKEL (reference sequence). The CDR3 contains 12 residues. CDR3 protein: CASSQGTSGQFF. The CDR3 DNA reads TGTGCCAGCAGCCAGGGAACTAGCGGGCAGTTCTTC.

This clonotype has more than one count but fewer than ten. This chain joins TRBV12-3 or TRBV12-4 and TRBJ1-6; no definite D call. V was clipped by 6 bases and J by 9 bases, with 12 bases between them. This CDR3 is built from 13 residues. Here the CDR3 DNA reads TGTGCCAGCAGAAGTGGACCGATTTCACCCCTCCACTTT. Translation gives CASRSGPISPLHF.

The chain uses TRBV5-1 and TRBJ1-1, with a possible D match to TRBD1 (6 bases). Trimming removed 4 bases at V and 1 base at J, with 14 bases between. CDR1 is SGHRS, CDR2 YFSETQ, per germline. The CDR3 totals 15 residues. CDR3: CASSREQGPNTEAFF. In nucleotides, the CDR3 is TGCGCCAGCAGCAGGGAACAGGGCCCGAACACTGAAGCTTTCTTT.

The chain links TRBV6-1 to TRBJ2-1; maybe TRBD2 (6 bases). V was clipped by 6 bases and J by 6 bases, with 18 bases between them. CDR3 length: 15 amino acids. Germline V gene data show CDR1 as MNHNS and CDR2 as SASEGT. DNA for the CDR3: TGTGCCAGCAGCCAGGCCGGAGGGCCGGTCAATGAGCAGTTCTTC. Protein product: CASSQAGGPVNEQFF.

The V and J genes are TRBV27 and TRBJ1-2; TRBD1 might be the D (6 bases). V lost 4 bases and J lost 0, with 24 bases in between. Per the germline V gene, CDR1 is MNHEY and CDR2 is SMNVEV (reference sequence). The length of the CDR3 is 19 residues. CDR3 sequence reads: CASSSVHLGGRVANYGYTF. The DNA of the CDR3 is TGTGCCAGCAGTTCCGTCCATCTCGGGGGCCGGGTAGCTAACTATGGCTACACCTTC.

This clonotype was observed a single time. The J gene is TRBJ2-1, the V gene TRBV6-1, with 9 bases matching TRBD2. In germline, CDR1 is MNHNS, CDR2 SASEGT. With V trimmed by 6 bases and J by 6 bases, 12 bases remained unmatched. There are 16 residues in the CDR3. CDR3 sequence reads: CASRLTLAGASNEQFF. Written as DNA, the CDR3 is TGTGCCAGCAGACTGACCTTAGCGGGAGCTAGCAATGAGCAGTTCTTC.

The V and J genes are TRBV27 and TRBJ1-1, with D hard to call. Trimming removed 2 bases from V and 10 bases from J, with 14 bases in between. The length of the CDR3 is 13 residues. The germline gives CDR1 MNHEY, CDR2 SMNVEV (reference sequence). The CDR3 region is CASSLGPDVRAFF. Written as DNA, the CDR3 is TGTGCCAGCAGTTTAGGGCCGGACGTGAGAGCTTTCTTT.

This chain uses TRBV5-1 with TRBJ2-5; 14 bases are shared with TRBD2. Per the germline V gene, CDR1 is SGHRS and CDR2 is YFSETQ. V lost 4 bases to trimming and J lost 4 bases; unmatched junction nucleotides: 6. The CDR3 sequence is 16 residues long. The CDR3 coding sequence is TGCGCCAGCAGCGCCGGAGGGACTAGCGGGAGAGAGACCCAGTACTTC. Translation: CASSAGGTSGRETQYF. Full variable domain (remainder filled in from reference TRBV5-1 and TRBJ2-5): KAGVTQTPRYLIKTRGQQVTLSCSPISGHRSVSWYQQTPGQGLQFLFEYFSETQRNKGNFPGRFSGRQFSNSRSEMNVSTLELGDSALYLCASSAGGTSGRETQYFGPGTRLLVL.

This clonotype has just a few counts. This sequence joins TRBV5-4 and TRBJ2-1; the D gene is possibly TRBD1 (5 bases). Germline V gene data show CDR1 as SGHNT and CDR2 as YYREEE (reference sequence). The CDR3 sequence is 13 residues long. V was cut by 2 bases and J by 5 bases, with 8 bases left in between. CDR3: CASSLNRHNEQFF. In DNA, the CDR3 is TGTGCCAGCAGCTTAAACAGGCACAATGAGCAGTTCTTC.

The chain combines TRBV12-3 or TRBV12-4 with TRBJ1-1, with TRBD1 as a possible D gene (6 bases). Trimming took 4 bases from V and 4 from J, leaving 13 bases between them. The CDR3 contains 14 residues. DNA of the CDR3: TGTGCCAGCAGTTCCGCGGCAGGGGCCACTGAAGCTTTCTTT. This encodes CASSSAAGATEAFF.

The chain is built from TRBV7-2 and TRBJ2-1; D is possibly TRBD2 (6 bases). Trimming removed 0 bases at V and 4 bases at J, with 10 bases between. The CDR3 extends over 15 amino acids. Germline V gene lookup returns CDR1 SGHTA and CDR2 FQGNSA. CDR3 in DNA: TGTGCCAGCAGCTTAGCGCGGGGAGCGTACAATGAGCAGTTCTTC. Amino acids: CASSLARGAYNEQFF.

This clonotype was counted between two and nine times. The chain joins TRBV20-1 to TRBJ2-5; D gene ambiguous. The germline V and J ends were trimmed by 3 bases and 5 bases, with 10 bases remaining between them. The CDR3 sequence is 12 residues long. From germline, CDR1 is DFQATT and CDR2 SNEGSKA (reference sequence). The CDR3, as DNA: TGCAGTGCTAGTGTCCATAAGGAGACCCAGTACTTC. Amino acids: CSASVHKETQYF.

The chain couples TRBV20-1 to TRBJ2-3; perhaps TRBD1 as D (6 bases). V gave up 5 bases and J gave up 3 bases, with 15 bases separating them. CDR1 and CDR2 (germline): DFQATT, SNEGSKA (reference sequence). CDR3 length equals 14 residues. CDR3 nucleotide sequence: TGCAGTGCTGTACAGGGTTTGAGAACAGATACGCAGTATTTT. This encodes CSAVQGLRTDTQYF.

This clonotype has only a few counts. The rearrangement uses TRBV29-1 and TRBJ2-5; D is ambiguous. Trimming took off 3 bases at V and 2 bases at J, with 7 bases between the two ends. The germline gives CDR1 SQVTM, CDR2 ANQGSEA. The CDR3 totals 12 residues. The CDR3 is CSVDRLQETQYF. The DNA for the CDR3 is TGCAGCGTTGACAGGCTACAAGAGACCCAGTACTTC.